The T cell receptor beta chain described here comes from a study of radiation and T cells in renal cell carcinoma. Across the study: Nephrectomy followed 15 Gy stereotactic body radiation by 4 weeks. General study points: From baseline, blood top tumor clonotypes peaked at 2 weeks post-radiation.

The repertoire was sequenced with immunoSEQ multiplex PCR; TCRdb's copy has only in-frame clones and lacks some. Here the sample spans roughly 49,000 clones, about 80% being singletons. In the case of this clone: Its antigen remains unidentified.

CDR3 length equals 13 residues. V lost 8 bases and J lost 8, with 16 bases in between. CDR1 is PRHDT, CDR2 FYEKMQ, per germline (reference sequence). The time point: blood 2 weeks post-SBRT. The treatment was: 15 Gy SBRT to primary tumor, nephrectomy 4 weeks later. After SBRT, blood was collected at 2 and 4 weeks, plus baseline. The rearrangement links TRBV13 to TRBJ2-1; D unresolved. This TCR derives from a woman aged 65 to 85 with renal cell carcinoma. The source material was blood, sampled from a patient whose treatment included radiotherapy and nephrectomy. The CDR3 nucleotides are TGTGCCAGCGGCAGTTGGGCGGTCGATGAGCAGTTCTTC. Translated, it gives CASGSWAVDEQFF.